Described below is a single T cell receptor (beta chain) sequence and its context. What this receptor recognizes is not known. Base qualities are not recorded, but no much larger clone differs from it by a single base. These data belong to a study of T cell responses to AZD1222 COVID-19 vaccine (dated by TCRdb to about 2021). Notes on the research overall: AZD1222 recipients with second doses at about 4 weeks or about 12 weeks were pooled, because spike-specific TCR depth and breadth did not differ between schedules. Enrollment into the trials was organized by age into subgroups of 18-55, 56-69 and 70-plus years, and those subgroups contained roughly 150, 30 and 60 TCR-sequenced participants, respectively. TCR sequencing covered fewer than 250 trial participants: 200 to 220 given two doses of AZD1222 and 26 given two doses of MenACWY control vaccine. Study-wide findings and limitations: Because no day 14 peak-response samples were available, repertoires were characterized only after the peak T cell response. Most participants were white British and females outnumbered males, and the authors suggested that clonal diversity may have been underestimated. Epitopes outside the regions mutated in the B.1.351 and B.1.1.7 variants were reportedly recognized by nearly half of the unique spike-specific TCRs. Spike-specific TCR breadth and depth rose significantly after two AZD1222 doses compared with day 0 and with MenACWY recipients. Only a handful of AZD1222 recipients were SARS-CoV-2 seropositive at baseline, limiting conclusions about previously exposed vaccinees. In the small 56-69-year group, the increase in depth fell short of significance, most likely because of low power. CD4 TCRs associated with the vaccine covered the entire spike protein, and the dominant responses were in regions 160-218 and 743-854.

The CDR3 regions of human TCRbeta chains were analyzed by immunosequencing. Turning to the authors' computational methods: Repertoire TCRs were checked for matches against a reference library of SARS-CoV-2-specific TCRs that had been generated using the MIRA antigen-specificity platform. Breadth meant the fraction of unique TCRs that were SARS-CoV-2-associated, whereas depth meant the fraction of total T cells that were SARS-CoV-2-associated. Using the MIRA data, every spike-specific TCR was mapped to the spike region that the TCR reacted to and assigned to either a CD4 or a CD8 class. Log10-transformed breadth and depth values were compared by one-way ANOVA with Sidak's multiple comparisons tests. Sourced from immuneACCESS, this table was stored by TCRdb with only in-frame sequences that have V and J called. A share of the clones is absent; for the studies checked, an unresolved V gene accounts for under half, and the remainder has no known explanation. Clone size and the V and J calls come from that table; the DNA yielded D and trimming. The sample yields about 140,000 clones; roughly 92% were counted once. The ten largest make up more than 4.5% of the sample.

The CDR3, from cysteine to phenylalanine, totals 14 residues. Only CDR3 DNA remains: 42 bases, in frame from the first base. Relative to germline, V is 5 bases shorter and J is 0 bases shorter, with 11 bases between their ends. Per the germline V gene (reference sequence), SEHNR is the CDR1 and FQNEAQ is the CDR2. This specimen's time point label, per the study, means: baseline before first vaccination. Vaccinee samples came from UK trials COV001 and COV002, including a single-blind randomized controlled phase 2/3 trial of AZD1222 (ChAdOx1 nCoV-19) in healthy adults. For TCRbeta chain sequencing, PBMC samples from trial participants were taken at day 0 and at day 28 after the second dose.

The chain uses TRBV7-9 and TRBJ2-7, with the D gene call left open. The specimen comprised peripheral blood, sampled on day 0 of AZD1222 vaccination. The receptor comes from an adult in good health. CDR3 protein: CASSPVGSSYEQYF. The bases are TGTGCCAGCAGCCCGGTGGGTAGCTCCTACGAGCAGTACTTC.